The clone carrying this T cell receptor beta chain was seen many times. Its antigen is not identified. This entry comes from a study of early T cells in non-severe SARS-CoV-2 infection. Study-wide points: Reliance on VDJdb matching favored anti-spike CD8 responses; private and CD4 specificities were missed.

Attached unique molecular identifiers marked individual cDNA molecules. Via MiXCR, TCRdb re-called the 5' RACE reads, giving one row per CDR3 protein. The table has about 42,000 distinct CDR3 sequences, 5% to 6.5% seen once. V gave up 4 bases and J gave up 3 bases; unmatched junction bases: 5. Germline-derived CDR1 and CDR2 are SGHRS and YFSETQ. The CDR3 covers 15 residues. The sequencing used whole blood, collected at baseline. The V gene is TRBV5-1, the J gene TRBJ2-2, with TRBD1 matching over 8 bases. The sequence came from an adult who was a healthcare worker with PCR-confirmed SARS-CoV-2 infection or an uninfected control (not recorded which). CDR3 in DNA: TGCGCCAGCAGCCCAGGGGGCACGGACACCGGGGAGCTGTTTTTT. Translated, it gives CASSPGGTDTGELFF. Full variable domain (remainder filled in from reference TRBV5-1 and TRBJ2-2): KAGVTQTPRYLIKTRGQQVTLSCSPISGHRSVSWYQQTPGQGLQFLFEYFSETQRNKGNFPGRFSGRQFSNSRSEMNVSTLELGDSALYLCASSPGGTDTGELFFGEGSRLTVL.